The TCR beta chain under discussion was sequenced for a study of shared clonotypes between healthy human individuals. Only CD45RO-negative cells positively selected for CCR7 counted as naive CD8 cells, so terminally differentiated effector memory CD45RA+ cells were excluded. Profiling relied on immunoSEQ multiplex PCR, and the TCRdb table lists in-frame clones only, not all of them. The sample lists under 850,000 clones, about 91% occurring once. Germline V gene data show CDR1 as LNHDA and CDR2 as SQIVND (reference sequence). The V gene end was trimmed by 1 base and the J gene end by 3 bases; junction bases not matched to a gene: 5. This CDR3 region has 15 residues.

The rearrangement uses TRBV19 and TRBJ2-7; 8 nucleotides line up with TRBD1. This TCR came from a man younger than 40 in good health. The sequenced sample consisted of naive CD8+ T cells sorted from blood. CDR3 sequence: CASSIGGQGRYEQYF. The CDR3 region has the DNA TGTGCCAGTAGTATAGGCGGACAGGGTCGCTACGAGCAGTACTTC.